A selection of T cell receptor beta chains follows, all from one sample in a study of blood T cell repertoires in COVID-19. Clones were sequenced by immunoSEQ multiplex PCR, and TCRdb holds only the in-frame ones, with some missing. The sample has 150,000 to 200,000 clones, 82% seen once; the top ten hold under 9%. The source material was peripheral blood. These receptors were taken from a woman aged 40 to 50 with COVID-19, enrolled during active disease. The conserved cysteine and the conserved F or W are not part of the CDR3 here. A D gene is named only where the DNA matches it firmly.

v_gene	d_gene	j_gene	CDR3aa
TRBV9	NA	TRBJ2-5	ASSVDAGKTETQY
TRBV6-5	NA	TRBJ1-5	ASSREPGRPQH
TRBV20-1	NA	TRBJ1-2	SASIRSQGGYT
TRBV27	TRBD1	TRBJ1-4	ASSPYLDRVGEKLF
TRBV10-1	TRBD2	TRBJ2-1	ASTIFTSGRHVCDEQF
TRBV18	TRBD1	TRBJ1-5	ASSLGTGGYSNQPQH
TRBV4-1	NA	TRBJ1-3	ASSPSGVSGNTIY
TRBV29-1	TRBD2	TRBJ2-1	SVGGLVGGEQF
TRBV21-1	NA	TRBJ1-2	ASSKEDRGSYGYT
TRBV4-1	TRBD1	TRBJ1-4	ASSLGTGNEKLF
TRBV7-9	TRBD1	TRBJ1-1	ASSLKGGRAEAF
TRBV15	TRBD1	TRBJ1-1	ATSRAAGTGGLEAF
TRBV4-1	TRBD2	TRBJ2-3	ASSQAGGPTDTQY
TRBV6-2/TRBV6-3	TRBD1	TRBJ1-4	ASSYGGQGNEKLF
TRBV18	NA	TRBJ2-1	ASSPDSEQF
TRBV2	NA	TRBJ1-5	ASSGAADSNQPQH
TRBV3-1/TRBV3-2	NA	TRBJ2-5	ASSLNTGALNQETQY
TRBV5-1	NA	TRBJ2-3	ASSFYFTDTQY
TRBV5-6	TRBD1	TRBJ1-5	ASSLGTGANQPQH
TRBV2	TRBD2	TRBJ2-5	ASSEVAGGETQY
TRBV4-2	NA	TRBJ2-7	ASSQVGGYSYEQY
TRBV6-6	TRBD1	TRBJ2-1	ASNRDSSYNEQF
TRBV27	NA	TRBJ2-5	ASSLRDSVTKY
TRBV19	TRBD2	TRBJ2-3	ASSTPAGGADTQY
TRBV5-6	TRBD1	TRBJ2-3	ASSWKTGPGDTQY
TRBV9	NA	TRBJ1-2	ASSVSQDRTANYGYT
TRBV19	NA	TRBJ2-6	ASSIFSSGANVLT
TRBV4-2	NA	TRBJ1-4	ASSPRLFERRGKLF
TRBV13	TRBD1	TRBJ2-5	ASSLMVGGSTGGVTQY
TRBV3-1/TRBV3-2	NA	TRBJ2-7	ASSQEGRNGEQY
TRBV5-1	TRBD2	TRBJ2-2	ASSPAGGNTGELF
TRBV5-4	NA	TRBJ1-5	ASSFGLGNQPQH
TRBV7-9	NA	TRBJ1-2	ASSSLQYGYT
TRBV7-9	NA	TRBJ2-5	ASSSVQSNQETQY
TRBV19	TRBD1	TRBJ2-2	ASSIAGTGDTGELF
TRBV7-2	NA	TRBJ2-5	ASSRTPQETQY
TRBV19	TRBD2	TRBJ2-1	ASSMTSGINEQF
TRBV5-6	NA	TRBJ2-5	ASSLRSTQETQY
TRBV7-3	TRBD1	TRBJ2-1	ASSPLPGQGSNEQF
TRBV5-1	TRBD2	TRBJ2-7	ASSLGPRGDEQY
TRBV18	NA	TRBJ2-1	ASSPPAGTSYNEQF
TRBV25-1	NA	TRBJ1-3	ASSDLRGSGNTIY
TRBV28	TRBD2	TRBJ2-7	ASSLAGQTYEQY
TRBV9	TRBD1	TRBJ1-1	ASSDRQGVNTEAF
TRBV5-1	NA	TRBJ2-7	ASSLVRGGYEQY